This T cell receptor (beta chain) is drawn from a study of T cells after yellow fever vaccination. Findings and caveats of the study: Most clones from primary vaccination were detected again post-booster (just under 97% CD4, around 90% CD8). Any FACS-sorted repertoire could hold abundant clonotypes that contaminate it from the bulk population.

Many counts were recorded for this clonotype. The target antigen is unknown. CDR3 length: 15 residues. Germline V lookup: CDR1 SGHVS, CDR2 FQNEAQ. V was cut by 5 bases and J by 12 bases, with 23 bases left in between. TCRdb fed the 5' RACE reads into MiXCR, producing one record per CDR3 protein. Among fewer than 350,000 distinct CDR3 sequences listed, approximately 3.8% were seen once. The source was PBMCs, collected on the day of the yellow fever booster vaccination. The TCR originated in a man between 18 and 29 years old who received the YFV17D yellow fever vaccine. The chain carries TRBV7-8 and TRBJ1-5; D unresolved. The CDR3 nucleotides read TGTGCCAGCAGCCCCAACTCGGCCGGCAGGTTAAACCAGCATTTT. It encodes CASSPNSAGRLNQHF.